The clone carrying this T cell receptor beta chain has a count of ten or more. The data were taken from a study of T cells in Graves' hyperthyroidism and ophthalmopathy. TCR beta CDR3 sequences were amplified from RNA transcripts. The HTBI primer set drove a first-round RT-PCR of the TCR CDR3. From the multiplex PCR reads, TCRdb called clonotypes with MiXCR, one entry per CDR3 protein. Among 300,000 to 350,000 distinct CDR3 sequences, 21% were seen once, and the ten largest hold around half. The sequence was obtained from a woman between 50 and 59 years old with Graves' hyperthyroidism. Sequenced sample: blood.

Written as DNA, the CDR3 is TGTGCCTGGAGTAGGTGGGGTGGTGACACTGAAGCTTTCTTT. Its translation: CAWSRWGGDTEAFF. This chain connects TRBV30 to TRBJ1-1; D is uncertain. V was clipped by 2 bases and J by 3 bases, with 13 bases between them. Germline CDR1 GTSNPN, CDR2 SVGIG (reference sequence). The CDR3 spans 14 residues.